The rows below give T cell receptor beta chains drawn from one sample of a study of patients and donors after allogeneic stem cell transplantation. TCRdb re-derived calls from the RT-PCR reads in MiXCR, one entry per CDR3 protein. The table lists 20,000 or so distinct CDR3 sequences, 4.9% of them singletons. Input material: blood, either unsorted or a sorted T cell fraction (not recorded which). Receptors were obtained from a human donor who was either an allogeneic HSCT recipient or a stem cell or donor lymphocyte infusion donor (not recorded which). It is not recorded whose cells these are; they may come from a transplant donor. Both conserved end residues are part of each CDR3. The D gene is left open where the match is weak. The listing skips clone size in some rows; elsewhere it reads once, few, many or a size class.

D,J,V,size,CDR3,DNA
TRBD2,TRBJ2-7,TRBV18,many,CASSPGLAGREQYF,TGTGCCAGCTCACCCGGACTAGCGGGACGGGAGCAGTACTTC
NA,TRBJ1-2,TRBV19,few,CASSISTDDLLWYGYTF,TGTGCCAGTAGTATTTCGACCGACGACCTACTTTGGTATGGCTACACCTTC
TRBD2,TRBJ2-3,TRBV20-1,many,CSASGGGGATDTQYF,TGCAGTGCTAGTGGAGGCGGGGGGGCCACAGATACGCAGTATTTT
TRBD1,TRBJ1-4,TRBV6-5,few,CASSYSGQVGKLFF,TGTGCCAGCAGTTACTCTGGACAGGTCGGAAAACTGTTTTTT
NA,TRBJ2-1,TRBV15,few,CATSRDFNPDSIQFF,TGTGCCACCAGCAGAGATTTTAATCCGGACTCAATTCAGTTCTTC
NA,TRBJ1-5,TRBV2,many,CASRGVYSNQPQHF,TGTGCCAGCAGGGGGGTATATAGCAATCAGCCCCAGCATTTT
TRBD1,TRBJ1-4,TRBV7-9,many,CASSRLTGNEKLFF,TGTGCCAGCAGCCGTTTGACAGGGAATGAAAAACTGTTTTTT
NA,TRBJ1-2,TRBV7-9,many,CASSLADYGYTF,TGTGCCAGCAGCCTCGCAGACTATGGCTACACCTTC
NA,TRBJ2-7,TRBV11-1,many,CASSLGDGAGLGSYEQYF,TGTGCCAGCAGCTTAGGGGACGGGGCAGGGTTGGGCTCCTACGAGCAGTACTTC
NA,TRBJ2-1,TRBV4-1,medium-sized,CASSQEMGGGLWGEQFF,TGCGCCAGCAGCCAAGAAATGGGCGGGGGCCTCTGGGGTGAGCAGTTCTTC
NA,TRBJ2-1,TRBV29-1,many,CSVDITQGNEQFF,TGCAGCGTTGATATAACCCAAGGGAATGAGCAGTTCTTC
NA,TRBJ2-5,TRBV5-1,NA,CASSLGASKETQYF,TGCGCCAGCAGCTTGGGGGCTAGCAAAGAGACCCAGTACTTC
TRBD2,TRBJ2-1,TRBV7-9,many,CASNIAGAAYNEQFF,TGTGCCAGCAATATAGCGGGGGCCGCCTACAATGAGCAGTTCTTC
NA,TRBJ1-6,TRBV7-9,few,CASSLDSPYNSPLHF,TGTGCCAGCAGCTTAGACAGCCCCTATAATTCACCCCTCCACTTT
NA,TRBJ1-3,TRBV5-1,many,CASSPFRGTGNTIYF,TGCGCCAGCAGCCCATTTCGGGGCACTGGAAACACCATATATTTT
TRBD2,TRBJ2-7,TRBV7-9,NA,CASSLGPSGRAAGEQYF,TGTGCCAGCAGCTTAGGACCTAGCGGGAGGGCGGCGGGGGAGCAGTACTTC
NA,TRBJ1-1,TRBV10-1,many,CASSERTNTEAFF,TGCGCCAGCAGTGAACGGACGAACACTGAAGCTTTCTTT
NA,TRBJ1-3,TRBV28,NA,CASSLWQGISGNTIYF,TGTGCCAGCAGTTTATGGCAGGGAATCTCTGGAAACACCATATATTTT
NA,TRBJ1-1,TRBV4-1,many,CASSQVTGRGGAEAFF,TGCGCCAGCAGCCAAGTCACAGGGCGAGGCGGGGCTGAAGCTTTCTTT
NA,TRBJ2-2,TRBV4-1,many,CASSLTRSPTGELFF,TGCGCCAGCAGCCTAACAAGATCCCCTACCGGGGAGCTGTTTTTT
NA,TRBJ1-6,TRBV20-1,NA,CSATGTKNSPLHF,TGCAGTGCTACCGGGACAAAGAATTCACCCCTCCACTTT
NA,TRBJ1-1,TRBV9,NA,CASSVGPATDTEAFF,TGTGCCAGCAGCGTAGGTCCAGCGACCGACACTGAAGCTTTCTTT